The 26 T cell receptor beta chains below come from one sample, sequenced in a study of T cell responses to AZD1222 COVID-19 vaccine. Sequenced by immunoSEQ multiplex PCR; TCRdb stores in-frame clones only, minus some. The table includes 98,000 or so clones, approximately 84% detected once. The specimen was peripheral blood, collected 28 days after the second AZD1222 dose. All receptors derive from an adult who received the AZD1222 COVID-19 vaccine.

This clone came up once. The rearrangement joins TRBV5-1 to TRBJ1-1; D uncertain. Trimming shortened V by 2 bases and J by 1 base, and 12 bases separated the two germline ends. The CDR3 length is 15 residues. The germline V gene has CDR1 SGHRS and CDR2 YFSETQ. CDR3 DNA: TGCGCCAGCAGCTTCCGAGGCCTATCGAACACTGAAGCTTTCTTT. Amino acid sequence: CASSFRGLSNTEAFF.

The chain uses TRBV5-1 and TRBJ2-5; 7 bases are a match to TRBD2. Losses at the gene ends were 5 bases for V and 2 bases for J; bases not matched to a gene: 9. The length of the CDR3 is 15 residues. Germline CDR1 and CDR2: SGHRS and YFSETQ. The CDR3 reads CASSDQGTKQETQYF. The CDR3, as DNA: TGCGCCAGCAGTGATCAAGGGACTAAACAAGAGACCCAGTACTTC.

J is TRBJ1-1 and V is TRBV6-5; no firm D call. V gave up 0 bases and J gave up 1 base, with 6 bases separating them. CDR1 is MNHEY and CDR2 is SVGAGI in the germline V gene. This CDR3 contains 14 residues. CDR3 in amino acids: CASSYSHWNTEAFF. The CDR3 DNA sequence: TGTGCCAGCAGTTACTCGCACTGGAACACTGAAGCTTTCTTT.

The gene calls are TRBV7-8 and TRBJ2-7; D is unresolved. V dropped 0 bases and J dropped 6 bases, with 12 bases sitting between them. Per germline, CDR1 SGHVS and CDR2 FQNEAQ. The CDR3 consists of 14 residues. In DNA, the CDR3 is TGTGCCAGCAGCTTAGCGCCCATTCCCCTCGAGCAGTACTTC. It encodes CASSLAPIPLEQYF.

This rearrangement joins TRBV25-1 to TRBJ1-2; tentatively, D is TRBD1 (5 bases). V was pared by 6 bases and J by 5 bases, with 13 bases between. CDR1 and CDR2 (germline): MGHDK, SYGVNS. There are 13 residues in the CDR3. Here the CDR3 reads CASRTDTDYGYTF. The CDR3 DNA reads TGTGCCAGCAGGACAGACACGGATTATGGCTACACCTTC.

This clone was observed a single time. The V call is TRBV3-1 (or the pseudogene TRBV3-2), the J call TRBJ1-2, with D possibly being TRBD1 (6 bases). V shed 5 bases and J shed 4 bases, with 20 bases lying between them. CDR1 and CDR2 from the germline V gene are LGHDT and YNNKEL (reference sequence). The CDR3 is 16 residues long. CDR3 loop: CASSGTPSMGAYGYTF. As DNA, the CDR3 is TGTGCCAGCAGCGGCACACCGTCGATGGGGGCCTATGGCTACACCTTC.

This chain joins TRBV5-6 and TRBJ2-5; D uncertain. Deletions cut 0 bases from V and 0 bases from J, with 3 bases between. CDR1 and CDR2 from the germline V gene are SGHDT and YYEEEE. The CDR3 has 13 residues. This CDR3 reads CASSLAHQETQYF. CDR3 DNA sequence: TGTGCCAGCAGCTTGGCCCACCAAGAGACCCAGTACTTC.

V gene TRBV3-1 (or the pseudogene TRBV3-2) combines with J gene TRBJ2-3, with a tentative D call TRBD2 (7 bases). CDR1 LGHDT and CDR2 YNNKEL come from the germline V gene (reference sequence). This CDR3 is 17 amino acids long. With 0 bases removed from V and 2 bases from J, the gap between germline ends came to 15 bases. CDR3 bases: TGTGCCAGCAGCCAAGACAGGGCGGGGGCCTACACAGATACGCAGTATTTT. Its translation: CASSQDRAGAYTDTQYF.

This chain uses TRBV7-3 with TRBJ1-2; 8 nucleotides agree with TRBD1. The V gene end was trimmed by 5 bases and the J gene end by 8 bases; junction bases not matched to a gene: 10. This CDR3 contains 14 residues. The germline CDR1 and CDR2 sequences are SGHTA and FQGTGA. This chain's CDR3 is CASSPNTQGGGYTF. Here the CDR3 DNA reads TGTGCCAGCAGCCCCAATACACAGGGGGGAGGCTACACCTTC.

The chain links TRBV9 to TRBJ1-3; D is uncertain. V lost 0 bases and J lost 0, with 10 bases in between. The CDR3 is 16 residues long. Germline V gene lookup returns CDR1 SGDLS and CDR2 YYNGEE. In DNA, the CDR3 is TGTGCCAGCAGCGTAGCGGCTGACTACTCTGGAAACACCATATATTTT. Protein product: CASSVAADYSGNTIYF.

In its sample, this clone was seen many times. V gene TRBV4-1 combines with J gene TRBJ1-4; D ambiguous. The CDR3 has 15 amino acids. V lost 1 base to trimming and J lost 3 bases, with 9 bases between them. In germline, CDR1 is MGHRA, CDR2 YSYEKL. This CDR3 reads CASSQGTQSNEKLFF. DNA for the CDR3: TGCGCCAGCAGCCAAGGTACACAGTCTAATGAAAAACTGTTTTTT.

The genes are TRBV2 and TRBJ2-7; maybe TRBD2 (6 bases). Germline CDR1 SNHLY, CDR2 FYNNEI. Trimming took 8 bases from V and 3 from J, leaving 11 bases between them. This CDR3 comprises 12 residues. CDR3 loop: CASGRGVYEQYF. CDR3 nucleotide sequence: TGTGCCAGCGGCCGCGGGGTCTACGAGCAGTACTTC.

The chain recombines TRBV14 with TRBJ2-7; TRBD2 matches at 9 bases. The CDR3 sequence is 14 residues long. The V gene end was trimmed by 4 bases and the J gene end by 3 bases; junction bases not matched to a gene: 4. The germline CDR1 and CDR2 sequences are SGHDN and FVKESK. The CDR3 reads CASSPAGGGYEQYF. For the CDR3, the DNA is TGTGCCAGCAGCCCAGCGGGGGGTGGCTACGAGCAGTACTTC.

The chain is built from TRBV19 and TRBJ1-4; 7 nucleotides align to TRBD1. The CDR3 consists of 17 residues. The junction had 11 bases not matched to a gene; V was cut back by 4 bases and J by 3 bases. The germline CDR1 and CDR2 sequences are LNHDA and SQIVND (reference sequence). The CDR3 sequence: CASSNPRGEGANEKLFF. The CDR3 region has the DNA TGTGCCAGTAGTAACCCCAGGGGGGAAGGAGCTAATGAAAAACTGTTTTTT.

The genes are TRBV24-1 and TRBJ1-2, with 7 bases that match TRBD1. The V and J ends lost 3 bases and 7 bases, in that order; junction bases with no gene match: 10. This CDR3 spans 15 amino acids. CDR1 and CDR2 (germline): KGHDR, SFDVKD. CDR3 in amino acids: CATSDPATGKSGYTF. CDR3 bases: TGTGCCACCAGTGATCCAGCGACAGGGAAGAGTGGCTACACCTTC.

V and J are TRBV11-3 and TRBJ1-3; 7 nucleotides align to TRBD1. CDR3 length: 13 residues. Trimming took 5 bases from V and 4 from J; bases not matched to a gene: 2. Germline V lookup: CDR1 SGHNT, CDR2 YENEEA. The CDR3 DNA sequence: TGTGCCAGCAGCCGGGACAGAGGAAACACCATATATTTT. Protein product: CASSRDRGNTIYF.

The CDR3 reads CASSYKPTSSYEQYF. The CDR3 DNA reads as TGTGCCAGCAGTTACAAACCGACTAGCTCCTACGAGCAGTACTTC. The chain employs TRBV6-5 and TRBJ2-7; possibly TRBD2 for D (6 bases). The CDR3 is 15 amino acids. V was shortened by 2 bases and J by 0 bases, with 11 bases between the two germline ends. In germline, CDR1 is MNHEY, CDR2 SVGAGI.

The chain employs TRBV28 and TRBJ2-7, with D perhaps matching TRBD1 (6 bases). V was pared by 0 bases and J by 5 bases, with 23 bases between. The CDR3 runs to 18 residues. CDR1 and CDR2 (germline): MDHEN, SYDVKM. The CDR3 coding sequence is TGTGCCAGCAGTTTATGGCCCACCTCGTCCGGGACACCAGACGAGCAGTACTTC. Residues: CASSLWPTSSGTPDEQYF.

The CDR3 DNA reads TGTGCCAGCAGTGAGGTTTGGGAGGCTCAGCCCCAGCATTTT. This translates into CASSEVWEAQPQHF. The chain links TRBV25-1 to TRBJ1-5; D is uncertain. The CDR3 consists of 14 residues. Germline-derived CDR1 and CDR2 are MGHDK and SYGVNS. V was shortened by 3 bases and J by 6 bases, with 12 bases between the two germline ends.

This chain joins TRBV4-1 and TRBJ2-5; possible D gene TRBD2, 5 bases. Per germline, CDR1 MGHRA and CDR2 YSYEKL. Trimming stripped 0 bases from V and 0 bases from J, with 8 bases between. This CDR3 contains 15 residues. DNA of the CDR3: TGCGCCAGCAGCCAAGATCAGCGGTACCAAGAGACCCAGTACTTC. It is translated as CASSQDQRYQETQYF.

In its sample, this clone was seen once. The chain is built from TRBV7-3 and TRBJ2-7; tentatively, D is TRBD1 (6 bases). The V gene lost 5 bases and the J gene lost 3 bases, with 14 bases spanning the gap. The germline V gene has CDR1 SGHTA and CDR2 FQGTGA. The CDR3 is 14 residues long. CDR3 sequence: CASSPQGGGYEQYF. As DNA, the CDR3 is TGTGCCAGCAGCCCACAGGGTGGAGGCTACGAGCAGTACTTC.

V usage is TRBV11-3 and J usage is TRBJ2-3, with a tentative D call TRBD2 (6 bases). The ends were cut back, 1 base at V and 2 bases at J, with 10 bases in the middle. Germline V gene sequence: CDR1 SGHNT, CDR2 YENEEA. This CDR3 has 15 amino acids. The CDR3 coding sequence is TGTGCCAGCAGCTTAGGGCGGGGAAACACAGATACGCAGTATTTT. Protein sequence: CASSLGRGNTDTQYF.

CDR3 in amino acids: CASSPSAGQGGGYTF. The CDR3 DNA sequence: TGTGCCAGCAGCCCATCAGCGGGACAGGGGGGAGGCTACACCTTC. The chain combines TRBV7-2 with TRBJ1-2, with 11 bases aligning to TRBD1. This CDR3 has 15 residues. CDR1 and CDR2 from the germline V gene are SGHTA and FQGNSA. Trimming cost V 5 bases and J 8 bases; bases outside gene matches: 10. The variable domain in full, completed from reference TRBV7-2 and TRBJ1-2, reads GAGVSQSPSNKVTEKGKDVELRCDPISGHTALYWYRQSLGQGLEFLIYFQGNSAPDKSGLPSDRFSAERTGGSVSTLTIQRTQQEDSAVYLCASSPSAGQGGGYTFGSGTRLTVV.

The chain uses TRBV29-1 and TRBJ2-5; 8 positions match TRBD2. V gave up 6 bases and J gave up 3 bases; unmatched junction bases: 6. Germline-derived CDR1 and CDR2 are SQVTM and ANQGSEA. This CDR3 has 13 residues. The DNA of the CDR3 is TGCAGCGTGGCTGGGACTAGGAAAGAGACCCAGTACTTC. This encodes CSVAGTRKETQYF.

There are a few counts of this clone. The gene calls are TRBV7-9 and TRBJ2-1; tentative D call: TRBD2 (6 bases). The V end was cut by 0 bases, the J end by 8 bases, with 17 bases between. The CDR3 spans 16 residues. Germline CDR1 SEHNR, CDR2 FQNEAQ (reference sequence). The CDR3 nucleotides are TGTGCCAGCAGCTTAGCGGGAGGCCGATCAAGACATGAGCAGTTCTTC. Translated, it gives CASSLAGGRSRHEQFF.

This clone appeared once. The genes are TRBV6-2 or TRBV6-3 and TRBJ2-7, with a possible D match to TRBD1 (6 bases). Trimming took 3 bases from V and 6 from J, leaving 15 bases between them. This CDR3 region has 14 residues. The V gene's germline CDR1 is MNHEY and CDR2 SVGEGT. The CDR3 is CASSYRTGIREQYF. In DNA, the CDR3 is TGTGCCAGCAGTTATAGAACAGGGATCCGCGAGCAGTACTTC.